The sequence of this T cell receptor beta chain was determined in a study of beta chain features in type 1 diabetes. Germline V gene sequence: CDR1 SGHTA, CDR2 FQGNSA. CDR3 length equals 15 residues. The V segment lost 5 bases and the J segment 0 bases; nucleotides outside the gene matches: 4. In the case of this clone: Antigen: not known.

Isolated RNA was reverse transcribed in full, so expressed TCRB transcripts were sequenced. Assay: immunoSEQ multiplex PCR; the TCRdb copy retains only in-frame clones and omits some. The sample includes 300,000 or so clones, over 11% of them seen just once. Study outcomes and limitations: Within the patient group, naive, central memory and Treg TCRB repertoires appeared more similar to each other than within healthy donors. Significant though moderate, a shortening of TCRB CDR3s appeared in all four CD4+ subsets of Type 1 diabetes patients. Type 1 diabetes patients had fewer VDJ junction insertions and more deletions.

CD45RO/CCR7/CD25/CD127/CD95/CD27 staining was used to isolate CD4+ naive, central memory, regulatory and stem cell-like memory cells by sorting. The sample comprised naive CD4+ T cells from blood. The source is a man aged 25-40 years with type 1 diabetes. This chain links TRBV7-2 with TRBJ2-3; TRBD2 aligns across 8 bases. The CDR3 sequence: CASSLQRGSTDTQYF. CDR3 coding DNA: TGTGCCAGCAGCCTACAGCGGGGGAGCACAGATACGCAGTATTTT.